This T cell receptor (beta chain) appears in the sequencing data of a study of blood T cell repertoires in COVID-19. Looked up from germline, CDR1 is SGHRS and CDR2 is YFSETQ. After removal of 4 bases from V and 0 bases from J, the junction contained 7 bases not matched to a gene. This CDR3 has 16 residues. Some clones are missing from TCRdb's copy, which holds only in-frame ones; the method was immunoSEQ multiplex PCR. This table holds more than 200,000 clones, around 88% found once. The sequencing input was peripheral blood. V usage is TRBV5-1 and J usage is TRBJ1-1; 9 bases line up with TRBD1. The origin of this receptor is a man aged 40-50 years with active or convalescent COVID-19. CDR3 in DNA: TGCGCCAGCAGCAGAGGACAGGGGTGGGTGAACACTGAAGCTTTCTTT. Protein sequence: CASSRGQGWVNTEAFF.